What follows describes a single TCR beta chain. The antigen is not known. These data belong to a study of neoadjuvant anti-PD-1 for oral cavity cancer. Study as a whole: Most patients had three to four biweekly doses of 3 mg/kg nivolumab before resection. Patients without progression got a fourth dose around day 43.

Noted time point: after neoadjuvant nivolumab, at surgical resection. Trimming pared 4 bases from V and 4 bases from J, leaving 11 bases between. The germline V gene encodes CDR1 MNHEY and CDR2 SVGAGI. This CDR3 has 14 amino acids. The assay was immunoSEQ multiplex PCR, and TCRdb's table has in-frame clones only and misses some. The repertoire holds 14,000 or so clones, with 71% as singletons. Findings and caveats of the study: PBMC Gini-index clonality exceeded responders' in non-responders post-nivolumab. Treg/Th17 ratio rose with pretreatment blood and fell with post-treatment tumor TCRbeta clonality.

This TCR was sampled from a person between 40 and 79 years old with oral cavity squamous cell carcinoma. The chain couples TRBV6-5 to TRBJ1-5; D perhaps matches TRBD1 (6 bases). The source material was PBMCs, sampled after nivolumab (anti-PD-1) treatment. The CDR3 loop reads CASSLIQGNQPQHF. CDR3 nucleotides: TGTGCCAGCAGTTTAATCCAGGGGAATCAGCCCCAGCATTTT.